Listed below are T cell receptor beta chains from one sample, sequenced in a study of molecular identifiers for immune sequencing clone quantification. TCRdb analysed the PCR reads with MiXCR anew, one entry per CDR3 protein. The table has under 650,000 distinct CDR3 sequences, 15% to 20% seen once; the top ten hold under 0.95%. The source material was naive CD8+ T cells from blood, with Jurkat cell RNA spiked in. The source is a human donor in good health. Some libraries in this study had Jurkat cell RNA spiked in. Both conserved end residues are part of each CDR3. Each record gives: V gene, J gene, clone size, D gene, CDR3 DNA, CDR3 protein. A D gene is named only where the DNA matches it firmly. Clone size, where shown, is once, few, many, or a class for clones that have expanded.

>TRBV7-2|TRBJ2-7|many|TRBD2
TGTGCCAGCAGCTGGAGGGGCGGGAGTTTATACGAGCAGTACTTC
CASSWRGGSLYEQYF
>TRBV19|TRBJ2-5|NA|NA
TGTGCCAGTAGTACCCGTGTCGGGACCCACACCCAAGAGACCCAGTACTTC
CASSTRVGTHTQETQYF
>TRBV7-9|TRBJ1-1|many|TRBD1
TGTGCCAGCAGCCGAGACAGGGGTGATGGATATCCCCGCAATTCTGAAGCTTTCTTT
CASSRDRGDGYPRNSEAFF
>TRBV4-1|TRBJ1-1|many|NA
TGCGCCAGCAGCCAAGATGCGGTGGCCACTGAAGCTTTCTTT
CASSQDAVATEAFF
>TRBV7-6|TRBJ2-7|many|NA
TGTGCCAGCAGCCCCCACGGGGTCTACGAGCAGTACTTC
CASSPHGVYEQYF
>TRBV5-1|TRBJ1-1|many|NA
TGCGCCAGCAGCTTGAACAGGCCGGGTTACACTGAAGCTTTCTTT
CASSLNRPGYTEAFF
>TRBV5-1|TRBJ2-7|many|NA
TGCGCCAGCAGCATCGGACAGCCCGGCTACGAGCAGTACTTC
CASSIGQPGYEQYF
>TRBV3-1|TRBJ2-1|many|NA
TGTGCCAGCAGCCAAGATCTCGCGGACTCCTACAATGAGCAGTTCTTC
CASSQDLADSYNEQFF
>TRBV5-6|TRBJ1-6|NA|NA
TGTGCCAGCAGCGTGGGACACCCGGAGCGGTCCCTCCACTTT
CASSVGHPERSLHF
>TRBV28|TRBJ2-2|many|NA
TGTGCCAGCAGTTTATTAGGTCTAGCGTCTGCCGGGGAGCTGTTTTTT
CASSLLGLASAGELFF
>TRBV20-1|TRBJ1-4|many|NA
TGCAGTGCTAGAGATGTCACTCTACAGGGAATGGCTGAAAAACTGTTTTTT
CSARDVTLQGMAEKLFF
>TRBV14|TRBJ2-7|many|NA
TGTGCCAGCAGCCAAGGAGGGCGGTCTTGGGAGCAGTACTTC
CASSQGGRSWEQYF
>TRBV20-1|TRBJ1-5|many|NA
TGCAGCGCAGGGATTAAGGGGCGATGGAGCAATCAGCCCCAGCATTTT
CSAGIKGRWSNQPQHF
>TRBV5-1|TRBJ1-2|NA|TRBD1
TGCGCCAGCAGCTGGACACCCCAGGGACAGGGGGCGTCGGGCTACACCTTC
CASSWTPQGQGASGYTF
>TRBV4-2|TRBJ2-1|many|TRBD2
TGTGCCAGCAGCCAAGATCTAGCGGGCGAGCAGTTCTTC
CASSQDLAGEQFF
>TRBV5-6|TRBJ2-7|many|TRBD2
TGTGCCAGCAGCTCCGGGACTAGCGGGAGTCTTATTCGCGACGAGCAGTACTTC
CASSSGTSGSLIRDEQYF
>TRBV30|TRBJ1-3|NA|NA
TGTGCCTGGAGTGCTGGGGGCGACTCTGGAAACACCATACATTTT
CAWSAGGDSGNTIHF
>TRBV13|TRBJ2-3|many|TRBD2
TGTGCCAGCAGCATACCGGCGGGGCTAGCGGGAGGAAACACAGATACGCAGTATTTT
CASSIPAGLAGGNTDTQYF
>TRBV7-2|TRBJ2-1|many|TRBD2
TGTGCCAGCAGCCGAACTAGCGGGTACAATGAGCAGTTCTTC
CASSRTSGYNEQFF
>TRBV15|TRBJ1-5|many|NA
TGTGCCACCAGCTCGGGAGACAATCAGCCCCAGCATTTT
CATSSGDNQPQHF
>TRBV4-2|TRBJ2-2|many|TRBD1
TGTGCCAGCGGAGTCTACACAGGGGGCGACACCGGGGAGCTGTTTTTT
CASGVYTGGDTGELFF
>TRBV29-1|TRBJ2-7|many|NA
TGCAGCGTTTCGCGGGGGCCTTCGGCCGAGCAGTACTTC
CSVSRGPSAEQYF
>TRBV5-1|TRBJ2-5|many|TRBD2
TGCGCCAGCAGCCCCGGGACTAGCGGGAGCGAAGAGACCCAGTACTTC
CASSPGTSGSEETQYF
>TRBV11-1|TRBJ2-3|few|NA
TGTGCCAGCAGCTTAGCGGGGGGACACCGCACAGATACGCAGTATTTT
CASSLAGGHRTDTQYF
>TRBV12-3/TRBV12-4|TRBJ2-7|NA|NA
TGTGCCAGCAGTCCCTTTAGTCCGGGACAAGGCTACTACGAGCAGTACTTC
CASSPFSPGQGYYEQYF
>TRBV4-3|TRBJ2-2|few|TRBD1
TGCGCCAGCAGTGGGACAGGCGGCCCCTACGGGGAGCTGTTTTTT
CASSGTGGPYGELFF
>TRBV29-1|TRBJ2-5|many|NA
TGCAGCGTTGGGGGGGCGACAGAGACCCAGTACTTC
CSVGGATETQYF
>TRBV6-5|TRBJ2-5|NA|NA
TGTGCCAGCAGTTCCCTGAACAGCCAGTTCAGGAAAGAGACCCAGTACTTC
CASSSLNSQFRKETQYF
>TRBV3-1|TRBJ2-5|few|TRBD2
TGTGCCAGCAGCCGACGACTAGCGGGGGGGCCGGGGGAGACCCAGTACTTC
CASSRRLAGGPGETQYF
>TRBV12-3/TRBV12-4|TRBJ1-2|NA|NA
TGTGCCAGCAGTTTAATAACAGGGAGTCACTATGGCTACACCTTC
CASSLITGSHYGYTF
>TRBV3-1|TRBJ1-2|NA|NA
TGTGCCTGCAGCGTGAATGACGGAGGGGATAGCTATGGCTACACCTTC
CACSVNDGGDSYGYTF
>TRBV10-1|TRBJ1-1|NA|TRBD1
TGCGCCAGCAGTGACAGGGGGATCGCTGAAGCTTTCTTT
CASSDRGIAEAFF
>TRBV18|TRBJ2-1|many|NA
TGTGCCAGCTCACCGGCAGGGTACTACAATGAGCAGTTCTTC
CASSPAGYYNEQFF
>TRBV4-1|TRBJ1-2|NA|NA
TGCGCCAGCAGCCAAGACCCCAGAGGAGAAGGTCATGGCTACACCTTC
CASSQDPRGEGHGYTF
>TRBV18|TRBJ1-1|NA|TRBD1
TGTGCCAGCGCAGGGGGGGGAGGATACGTTGCGACTGAAGCTTTCTTT
CASAGGGGYVATEAFF
>TRBV29-1|TRBJ2-5|many|NA
TGCAGCGTTGAATCCAATGAAGAGACCCAGTACTTC
CSVESNEETQYF